Detailed here is one T cell receptor beta chain. The authors' processing: Amplification with reference gene primers provided the estimates of nucleated cell counts. Assay: immunoSEQ multiplex PCR; the TCRdb copy retains only in-frame clones and omits some. D and trimming come from the DNA, and the V and J calls and clone size come from that table. The table shows some 200,000 clones, with approximately 84% occurring only once. The CDR3 is 16 amino acids. CDR1 is SGHTA and CDR2 is FQGNSA in the germline V gene. The V end lost 2 bases, the J end lost 2 bases, and 12 bases lay between the germline ends. These data are taken from a study of blood T cell repertoires in COVID-19. About the study: Acute and convalescent COVID-19 samples came from the United States, Italy and Spain. PBMCs, B-cell-depleted T cells, or T cells were the source of the cDNA or gDNA that made up the material.

This TCR derives from a woman aged 50 to 65 with active or convalescent COVID-19. This chain uses TRBV7-2 with TRBJ2-2; possibly TRBD1 for D (5 bases). The specimen sequenced was peripheral blood. The CDR3 nucleotides are TGTGCCAGCAGCTTATTTAGCAGGACAAACACCGGGGAGCTGTTTTTT. Translation: CASSLFSRTNTGELFF. The variable domain in full, with the rest retrieved from reference TRBV7-2 and TRBJ2-2, is GAGVSQSPSNKVTEKGKDVELRCDPISGHTALYWYRQSLGQGLEFLIYFQGNSAPDKSGLPSDRFSAERTGGSVSTLTIQRTQQEDSAVYLCASSLFSRTNTGELFFGEGSRLTVL.